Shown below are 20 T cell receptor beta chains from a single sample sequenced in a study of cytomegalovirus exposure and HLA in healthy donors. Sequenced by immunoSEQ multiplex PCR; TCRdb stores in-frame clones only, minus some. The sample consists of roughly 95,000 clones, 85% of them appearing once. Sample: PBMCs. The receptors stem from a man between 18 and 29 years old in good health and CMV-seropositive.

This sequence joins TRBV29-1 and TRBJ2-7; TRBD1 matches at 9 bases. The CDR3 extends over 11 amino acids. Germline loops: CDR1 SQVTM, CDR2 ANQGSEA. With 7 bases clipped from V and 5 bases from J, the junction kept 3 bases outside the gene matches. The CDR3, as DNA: TGCAGCGGGGGGACAGGGAACGAGCAGTACTTC. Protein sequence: CSGGTGNEQYF.

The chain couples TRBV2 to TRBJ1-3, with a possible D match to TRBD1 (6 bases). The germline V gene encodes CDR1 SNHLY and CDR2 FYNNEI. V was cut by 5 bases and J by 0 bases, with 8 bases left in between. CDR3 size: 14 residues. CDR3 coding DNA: TGTGCCAGCAGTAGGGGGATCTCTGGAAACACCATATATTTT. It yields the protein CASSRGISGNTIYF.

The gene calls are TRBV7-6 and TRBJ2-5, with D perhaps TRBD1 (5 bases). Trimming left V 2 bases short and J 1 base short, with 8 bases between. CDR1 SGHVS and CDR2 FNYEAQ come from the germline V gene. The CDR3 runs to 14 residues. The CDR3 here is CASSLQGFQETQYF. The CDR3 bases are TGTGCCAGCAGCTTACAGGGATTCCAAGAGACCCAGTACTTC.

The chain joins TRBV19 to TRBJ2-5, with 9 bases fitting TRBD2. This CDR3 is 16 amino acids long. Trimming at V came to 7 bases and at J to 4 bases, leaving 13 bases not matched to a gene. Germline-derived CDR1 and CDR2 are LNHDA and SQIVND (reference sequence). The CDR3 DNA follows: TGTGCCAGTACCCTGGGAGGCGGGAGGGCCCCAGAGACCCAGTACTTC. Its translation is CASTLGGGRAPETQYF.

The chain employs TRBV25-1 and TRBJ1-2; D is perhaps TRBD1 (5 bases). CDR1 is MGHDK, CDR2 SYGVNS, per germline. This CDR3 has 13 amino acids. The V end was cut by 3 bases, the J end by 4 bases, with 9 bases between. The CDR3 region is CASSDQGIYGYTF. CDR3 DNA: TGTGCCAGCAGTGATCAGGGAATCTATGGCTACACCTTC.

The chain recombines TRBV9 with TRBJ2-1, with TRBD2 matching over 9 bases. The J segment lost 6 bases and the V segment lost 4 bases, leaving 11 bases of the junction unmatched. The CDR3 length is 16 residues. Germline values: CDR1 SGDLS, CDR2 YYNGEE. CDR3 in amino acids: CASSIELAGDSNEQFF. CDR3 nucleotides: TGTGCCAGCAGCATCGAATTAGCGGGAGACAGCAATGAGCAGTTCTTC.

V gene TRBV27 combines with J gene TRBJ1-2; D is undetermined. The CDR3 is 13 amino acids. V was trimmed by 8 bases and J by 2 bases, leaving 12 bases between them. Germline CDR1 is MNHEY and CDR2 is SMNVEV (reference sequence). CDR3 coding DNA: TGTGCCAGCTCCGGGAGGCCGAACTATGGCTACACCTTC. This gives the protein CASSGRPNYGYTF.

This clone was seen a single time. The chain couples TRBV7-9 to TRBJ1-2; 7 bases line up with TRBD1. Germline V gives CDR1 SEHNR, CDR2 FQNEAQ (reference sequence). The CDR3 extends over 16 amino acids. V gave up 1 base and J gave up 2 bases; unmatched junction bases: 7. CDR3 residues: CASSLEGEQGNYGYTF. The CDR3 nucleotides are TGTGCCAGCAGCTTAGAGGGCGAACAGGGGAACTATGGCTACACCTTC. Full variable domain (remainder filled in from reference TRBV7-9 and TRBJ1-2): DTGVSQNPRHKITKRGQNVTFRCDPISEHNRLYWYRQTLGQGPEFLTYFQNEAQLEKSRLLSDRFSAERPKGSFSTLEIQRTEQGDSAMYLCASSLEGEQGNYGYTFGSGTRLTVV.

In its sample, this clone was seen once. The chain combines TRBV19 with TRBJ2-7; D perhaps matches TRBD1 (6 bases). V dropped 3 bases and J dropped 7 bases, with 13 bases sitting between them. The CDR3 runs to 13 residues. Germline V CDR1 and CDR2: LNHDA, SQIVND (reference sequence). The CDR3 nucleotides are TGTGCCAGTAGTATCTCAGGGGTTCAAGAGCAGTACTTC. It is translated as CASSISGVQEQYF.

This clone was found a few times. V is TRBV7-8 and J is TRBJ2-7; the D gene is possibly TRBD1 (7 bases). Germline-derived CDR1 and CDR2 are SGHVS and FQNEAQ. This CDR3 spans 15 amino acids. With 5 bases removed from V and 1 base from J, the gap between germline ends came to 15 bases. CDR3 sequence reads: CASSLAGGSSYEQYF. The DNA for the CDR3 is TGTGCCAGCAGCCTCGCAGGGGGGTCTTCCTACGAGCAGTACTTC.

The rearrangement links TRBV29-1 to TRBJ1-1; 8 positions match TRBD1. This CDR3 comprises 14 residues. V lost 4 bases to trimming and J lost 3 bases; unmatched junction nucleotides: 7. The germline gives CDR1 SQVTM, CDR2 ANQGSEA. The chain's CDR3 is CSVGAGGEDTEAFF. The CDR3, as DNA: TGCAGCGTTGGCGCAGGGGGCGAGGACACTGAAGCTTTCTTT.

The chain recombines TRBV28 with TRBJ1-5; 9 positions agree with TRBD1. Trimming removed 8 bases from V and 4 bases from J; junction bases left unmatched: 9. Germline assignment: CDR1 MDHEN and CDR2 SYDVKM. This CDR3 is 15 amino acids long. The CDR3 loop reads CASAATGGRNQPQHF. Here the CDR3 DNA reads TGTGCCAGCGCCGCTACAGGGGGCCGAAATCAGCCCCAGCATTTT. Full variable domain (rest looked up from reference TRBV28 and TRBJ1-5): DVKVTQSSRYLVKRTGEKVFLECVQDMDHENMFWYRQDPGLGLRLIYFSYDVKMKEKGDIPEGYSVSREKKERFSLILESASTNQTSMYLCASAATGGRNQPQHFGDGTRLSIL.

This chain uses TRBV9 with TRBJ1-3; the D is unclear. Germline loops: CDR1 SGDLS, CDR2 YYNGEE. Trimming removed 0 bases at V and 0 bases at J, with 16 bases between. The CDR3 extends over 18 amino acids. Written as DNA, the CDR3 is TGTGCCAGCAGCGTAGTGGTAAAGGGAGTAATCTCTGGAAACACCATATATTTT. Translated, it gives CASSVVVKGVISGNTIYF.

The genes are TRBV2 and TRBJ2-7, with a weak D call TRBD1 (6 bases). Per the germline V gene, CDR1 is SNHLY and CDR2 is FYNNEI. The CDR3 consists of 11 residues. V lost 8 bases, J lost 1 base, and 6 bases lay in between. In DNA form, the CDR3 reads TGTGCCAGCCAGGGGTCCTACGAGCAGTACTTC. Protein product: CASQGSYEQYF.

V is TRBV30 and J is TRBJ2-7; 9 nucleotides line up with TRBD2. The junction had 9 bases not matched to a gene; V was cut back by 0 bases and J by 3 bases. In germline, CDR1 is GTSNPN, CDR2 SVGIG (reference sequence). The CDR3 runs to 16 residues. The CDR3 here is CAWSVSPSGAHYEQYF. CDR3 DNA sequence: TGTGCCTGGAGTGTAAGTCCTAGCGGGGCCCACTACGAGCAGTACTTC.

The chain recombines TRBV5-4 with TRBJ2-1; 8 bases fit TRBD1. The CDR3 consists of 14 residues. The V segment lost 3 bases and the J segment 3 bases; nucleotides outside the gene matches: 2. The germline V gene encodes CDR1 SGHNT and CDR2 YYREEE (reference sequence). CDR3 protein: CASSSGQDYNEQFF. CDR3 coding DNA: TGTGCCAGCAGCTCGGGACAGGACTACAATGAGCAGTTCTTC.

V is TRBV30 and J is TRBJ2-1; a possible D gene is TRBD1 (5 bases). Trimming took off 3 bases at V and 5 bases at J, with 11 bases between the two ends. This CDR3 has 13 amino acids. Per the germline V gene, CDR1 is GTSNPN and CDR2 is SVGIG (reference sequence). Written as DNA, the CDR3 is TGTGCCTGGAGCTGGACAACCGACAATGAGCAGTTCTTC. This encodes CAWSWTTDNEQFF. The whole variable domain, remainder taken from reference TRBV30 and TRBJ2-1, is SQTIHQWPATLVQPVGSPLSLECTVEGTSNPNLYWYRQAAGRGLQLLFYSVGIGQISSEVPQNLSASRPQDRQFILSSKKLLLSDSGFYLCAWSWTTDNEQFFGPGTRLTVL.

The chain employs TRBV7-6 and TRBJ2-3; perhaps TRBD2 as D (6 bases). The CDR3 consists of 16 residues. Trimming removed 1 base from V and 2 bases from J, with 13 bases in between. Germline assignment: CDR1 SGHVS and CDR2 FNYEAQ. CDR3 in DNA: TGTGCCAGCAGCTTAGAAACGGGACTGACCACAGATACGCAGTATTTT. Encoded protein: CASSLETGLTTDTQYF.

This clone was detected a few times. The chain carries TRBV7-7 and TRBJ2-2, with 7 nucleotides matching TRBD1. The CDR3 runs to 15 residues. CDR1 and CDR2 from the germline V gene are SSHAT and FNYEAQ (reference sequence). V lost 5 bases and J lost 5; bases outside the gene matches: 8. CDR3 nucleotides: TGTGCCAGCAGCCGTACAGGGGTCGGGACCGGGGAGCTGTTTTTT. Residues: CASSRTGVGTGELFF.

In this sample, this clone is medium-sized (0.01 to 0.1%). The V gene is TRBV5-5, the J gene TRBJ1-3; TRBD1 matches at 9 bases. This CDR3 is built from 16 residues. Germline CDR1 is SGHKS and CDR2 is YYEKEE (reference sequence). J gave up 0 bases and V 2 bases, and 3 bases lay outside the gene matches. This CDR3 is CASSLGTGPSGNTIYF. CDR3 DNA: TGTGCCAGCAGCTTAGGGACAGGGCCCTCTGGAAACACCATATATTTT.